This T cell receptor (beta chain) comes out of a study of blood T cell repertoires in COVID-19. The wider study: Collection of acute and convalescent COVID-19 samples took place in the United States, Italy and Spain. Sources were T cells, B-cell-depleted T cells, or PBMCs; the material itself was cDNA or gDNA.

This clone was seen only once. The CDR3 covers 13 residues. Trimming took off 2 bases at V and 4 bases at J, with 6 bases between the two ends. In the source study's methods: Estimation of nucleated cell counts relied on the amplification of reference gene primers. The repertoire was sequenced with immunoSEQ multiplex PCR; TCRdb's copy has only in-frame clones and lacks some. For V, J and clone size, that table is used; D and trimming come from the DNA. The data show about 260,000 clones, about 90% seen once. The sequencing sample was made of peripheral blood. The TCR was taken from a woman between 40 and 55 years old with acute or convalescent COVID-19. V and J are TRBV12-3 or TRBV12-4 and TRBJ2-1; no reliable D call. The CDR3 DNA follows: TGTGCCAGCAGTTTACGAGGTTACAATGAGCAGTTCTTC. Translation gives CASSLRGYNEQFF.